This T cell receptor (beta chain) was retrieved from a study of blood T cell repertoires in COVID-19. Study information: Samples of COVID-19 (acute and convalescent) were obtained from the United States, Italy and Spain.

Seattle patients were enrolled during active infection and followed longitudinally. In the study's own analysis: Amplifying reference gene primers gave estimates of nucleated cell counts. TCRdb keeps only in-frame clones here, not all; method: immunoSEQ multiplex PCR. The DNA gave D and trimming, while V, J and clone size come from that table. The sample consists of 100,000 to 150,000 clones, 80% to 95% of them appearing once. Germline V gene lookup returns CDR1 KGHDR and CDR2 SFDVKD. Trimming stripped 3 bases from V and 7 bases from J, with 17 bases between. The CDR3 covers 15 residues. This TCR was sampled from a man aged 50-60 years with COVID-19, enrolled during active disease. The chain has TRBV24-1 and TRBJ1-2, with D possibly TRBD1 on 5 matching bases. What was sequenced was peripheral blood. CDR3 coding DNA: TGTGCCACCAGTGATCCCTCGTACGAACAGGCTGGCTACACCTTC. Its translation is CATSDPSYEQAGYTF.